The clone carrying this TCR beta chain was detected a few times. TCRdb analysed the 5' RACE reads with MiXCR anew, one entry per CDR3 protein. The data contain approximately 37,000 distinct CDR3 sequences, roughly 5.7% of them seen just once; the ten biggest clones take up over 6%. This record belongs to a study of early T cells in non-severe SARS-CoV-2 infection. Trimming at V came to 0 bases and at J to 6 bases, leaving 5 bases not matched to a gene. Germline V gives CDR1 MGHRA, CDR2 YSYEKL. The CDR3 totals 18 residues. V usage is TRBV4-1 and J usage is TRBJ2-2; 15 bases map to TRBD2. Sequenced material: whole blood, taken at baseline. This TCR derives from an adult who was a healthcare worker with PCR-confirmed SARS-CoV-2 infection or an uninfected control (not recorded which). The CDR3 spells CASSQEGLAGGMAGELFF. The CDR3, as DNA: TGCGCCAGCAGCCAAGAGGGACTAGCGGGAGGCATGGCCGGGGAGCTGTTTTTT.